The entry that follows covers one T cell receptor beta chain sequence. The antigen this receptor binds is unknown. Base qualities are not recorded, but no much larger clone differs from it by a single base. This specimen comes from a study of early stage breast cancer tumors (dated by TCRdb to about 2017). At the level of the whole study: Of the 15 or so invasive breast tumors, roughly 13 were found to be estrogen receptor-positive, progesterone receptor-positive and HER2-negative. The samples as a whole yielded around 2.5 million detected templates, corresponding to roughly 1.1 million unique clonotypes. On average, each sample got roughly 9.7-fold read coverage. About 70% of the 12 ER+/PR+/HER2- tumors were invasive ductal carcinomas, while the other four were invasive lobular carcinomas. General conclusions and limits of the study: Repertoires from blood resembled normal breast more closely than tumor, and using blood as a reference for each tissue separated tumor from normal in about 90% of the 16 patients. Bulk genomic DNA sequencing of unsorted cells missed chain pairing and functional markers such as CD4, CD8 and FOXP3. Enriched TCRB sequences shared across patients were found to be mostly commonly generated sequences that were unlikely to play an important role in the tumor microenvironment. The small cohort size prevented analysis by tumor subtype. Around 2.5-fold higher T cell density and higher clonality were observed in tumors than in adjacent normal breast tissue.

Reading from cysteine to phenylalanine, the CDR3 counts 13 amino acids. Just CDR3 DNA is preserved here, 39 bases in frame from base 1. According to the germline V gene, CDR1 reads SGDLS and CDR2 reads YYNGEE. V and J lose 1 base and 9 bases, and a span of 11 bases separates them. Adjacent normal breast tissue was collected roughly 1.8-4.5 cm away from the tumor, rinsed in PBS and stored in prechilled RNAlater. Normal breast tissue often required roughly 85-330 mg of tissue for sufficient DNA because of high lipid content and low cell density. The study profiled bulk TCR beta-chain repertoires in matched peripheral blood, tumor and adjacent normal breast tissue taken from fewer than 20 patients with early-stage breast cancer. The Qiagen AllPrep DNA/RNA Mini kit was used for genomic DNA extraction. Every sample was amplified as two independent genomic DNA replicates, using around 0.46 ug for blood and about 1.4 ug for tumor or normal breast. TCRB sequencing of genomic DNA was carried out with the ImmunoSeq Intro kit according to the manufacturer's instructions. For absolute quantification, the roughly 30-cycle multiplex PCR included proprietary primers along with spike-in control sequences. Single-end 150-bp reads were used to sequence an 87-bp fragment spanning the CDR3 and the flanking V and J genes. Seven samples, each with two replicates, were multiplexed per lane of an Illumina MiSeq using version 3.0 chemistry. The authors' pipeline ran thus. The vendor's proprietary pipeline handled the raw data processing, merging both replicates into a single result for each sample. To define clonotypes, the study grouped productive rearrangements that shared the V-gene family, CDR3 amino acid sequence and J-gene segment. To compute clonality, the normalized Shannon entropy (Pielou evenness) of TCRB abundances was subtracted from 1. To estimate T cell density, the total number of templates was divided by the input cell count, which was inferred from how much DNA went in. Recon was used with default parameters to estimate total repertoire diversity and clonality. A clonotype was considered tumor-enriched if its abundance in tumor exceeded 0.1% and was at least 32-fold higher than its abundance in normal breast. Held by TCRdb, this immuneACCESS table contains in-frame sequences only and omits some clones. Under half of the omission traces to an unresolved V gene where checked; the cause of the rest is unknown. V and J calls and clone size are those listed in that table; D and trimming were worked out from the DNA. The sample contains about 9,000 clones, over 70% of them found a single time. Clones ranked in the top ten supply 17% of the sample.

This TCR was sampled from a person aged 55 to 75 with breast cancer. The sample consisted of normal breast tissue next to the tumor. This chain is built from TRBV9 and TRBJ2-1; TRBD1 is possibly the D segment (6 matching bases). The nucleotide sequence reads TGTGCCAGCAGCGTAATTTTGGGGGCTGAGCAGTTCTTC. Its amino acids are CASSVILGAEQFF.